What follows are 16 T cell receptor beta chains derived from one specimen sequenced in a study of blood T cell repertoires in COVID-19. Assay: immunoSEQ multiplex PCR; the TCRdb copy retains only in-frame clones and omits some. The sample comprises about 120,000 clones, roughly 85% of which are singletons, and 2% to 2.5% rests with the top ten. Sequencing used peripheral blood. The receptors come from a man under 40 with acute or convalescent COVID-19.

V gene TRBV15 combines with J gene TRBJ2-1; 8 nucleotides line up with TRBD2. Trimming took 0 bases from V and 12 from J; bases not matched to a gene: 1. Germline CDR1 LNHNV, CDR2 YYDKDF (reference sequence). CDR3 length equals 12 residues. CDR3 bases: TGTGCCACCAGCAGAGACGGGGGGGTGCAGTTCTTC. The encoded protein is CATSRDGGVQFF.

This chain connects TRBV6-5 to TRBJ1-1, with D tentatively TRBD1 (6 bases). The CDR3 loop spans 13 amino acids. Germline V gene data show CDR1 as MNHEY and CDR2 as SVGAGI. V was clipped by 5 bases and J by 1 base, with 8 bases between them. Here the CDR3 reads CASSLDRNTEAFF. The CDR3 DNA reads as TGTGCCAGCAGTCTGGACAGGAACACTGAAGCTTTCTTT.

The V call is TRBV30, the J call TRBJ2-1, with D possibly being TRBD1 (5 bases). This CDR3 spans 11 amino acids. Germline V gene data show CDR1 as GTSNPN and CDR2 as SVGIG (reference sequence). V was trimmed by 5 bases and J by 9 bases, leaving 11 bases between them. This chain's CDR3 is CAWAPQGEQFF. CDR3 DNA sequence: TGTGCCTGGGCCCCCCAGGGTGAGCAGTTCTTC.

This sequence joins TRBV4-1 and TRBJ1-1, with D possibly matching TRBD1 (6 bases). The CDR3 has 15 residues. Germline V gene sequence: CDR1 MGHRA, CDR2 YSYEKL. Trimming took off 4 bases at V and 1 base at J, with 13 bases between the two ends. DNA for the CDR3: TGCGCCAGCAGCCGAAAAATGGACAGGAACACTGAAGCTTTCTTT. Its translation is CASSRKMDRNTEAFF.

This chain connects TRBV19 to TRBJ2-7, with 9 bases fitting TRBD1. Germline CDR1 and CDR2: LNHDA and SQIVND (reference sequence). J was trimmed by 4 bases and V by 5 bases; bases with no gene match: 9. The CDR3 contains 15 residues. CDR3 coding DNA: TGTGCCAGTAGTTTAGGGACAGGGAACGGGTACGAGCAGTACTTC. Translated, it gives CASSLGTGNGYEQYF.

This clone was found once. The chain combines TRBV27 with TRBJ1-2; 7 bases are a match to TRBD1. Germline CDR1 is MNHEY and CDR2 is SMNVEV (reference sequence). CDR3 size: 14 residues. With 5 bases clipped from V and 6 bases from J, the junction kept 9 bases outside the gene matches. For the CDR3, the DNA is TGTGCCAGCAGTGAGGGACAGCCAGCTAATGGCTACACCTTC. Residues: CASSEGQPANGYTF.

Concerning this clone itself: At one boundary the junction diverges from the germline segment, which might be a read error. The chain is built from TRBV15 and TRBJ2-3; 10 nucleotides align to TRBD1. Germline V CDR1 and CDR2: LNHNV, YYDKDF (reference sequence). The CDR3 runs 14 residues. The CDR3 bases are TGTGCCACCAGCGGAGACAGGGGGCGAGATACGCAGTATTTT. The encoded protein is CATSGDRGRDTQYF.

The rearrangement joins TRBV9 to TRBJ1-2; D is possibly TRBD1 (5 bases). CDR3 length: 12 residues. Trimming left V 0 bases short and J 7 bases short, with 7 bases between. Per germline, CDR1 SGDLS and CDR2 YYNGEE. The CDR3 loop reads CASSVDDSGYTF. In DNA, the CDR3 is TGTGCCAGCAGCGTAGACGACAGTGGCTACACCTTC.

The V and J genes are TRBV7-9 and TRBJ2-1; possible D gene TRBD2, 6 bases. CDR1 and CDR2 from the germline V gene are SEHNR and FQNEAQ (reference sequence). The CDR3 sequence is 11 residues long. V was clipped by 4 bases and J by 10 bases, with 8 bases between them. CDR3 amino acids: CASSSLAEQFF. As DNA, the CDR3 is TGTGCCAGCAGCTCTCTAGCGGAGCAGTTCTTC.

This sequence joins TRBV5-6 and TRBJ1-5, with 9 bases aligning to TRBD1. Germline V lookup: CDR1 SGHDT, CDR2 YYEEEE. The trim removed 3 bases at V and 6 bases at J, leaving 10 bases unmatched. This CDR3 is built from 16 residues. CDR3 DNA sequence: TGTGCCAGCAGCTCATACATCGGACAGGGGAGTCAGCCCCAGCATTTT. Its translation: CASSSYIGQGSQPQHF. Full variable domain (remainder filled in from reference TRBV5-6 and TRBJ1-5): DAGVTQSPTHLIKTRGQQVTLRCSPKSGHDTVSWYQQALGQGPQFIFQYYEEEERQRGNFPDRFSGHQFPNYSSELNVNALLLGDSALYLCASSSYIGQGSQPQHFGDGTRLSIL.

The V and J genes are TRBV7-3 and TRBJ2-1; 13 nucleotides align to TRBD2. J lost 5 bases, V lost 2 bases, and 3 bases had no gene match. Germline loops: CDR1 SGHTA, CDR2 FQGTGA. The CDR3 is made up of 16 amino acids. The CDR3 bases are TGTGCCAGCAGCTTATTCGGACTAGCGGGGGACAATGAGCAGTTCTTC. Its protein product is CASSLFGLAGDNEQFF.

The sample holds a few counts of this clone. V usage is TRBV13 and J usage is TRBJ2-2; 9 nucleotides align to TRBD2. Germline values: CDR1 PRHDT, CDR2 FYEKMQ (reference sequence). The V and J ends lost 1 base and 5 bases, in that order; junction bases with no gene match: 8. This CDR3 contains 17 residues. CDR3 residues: CASSLEGSGSMTGELFF. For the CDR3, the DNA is TGTGCCAGCAGCTTAGAAGGTAGCGGGAGTATGACCGGGGAGCTGTTTTTT.

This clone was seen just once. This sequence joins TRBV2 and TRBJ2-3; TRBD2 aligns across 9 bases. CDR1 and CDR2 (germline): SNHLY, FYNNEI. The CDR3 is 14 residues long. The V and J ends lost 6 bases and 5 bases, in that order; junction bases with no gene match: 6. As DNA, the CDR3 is TGTGCCAGCAGGGAGCTAGCGGGAATAGATACGCAGTATTTT. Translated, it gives CASRELAGIDTQYF.

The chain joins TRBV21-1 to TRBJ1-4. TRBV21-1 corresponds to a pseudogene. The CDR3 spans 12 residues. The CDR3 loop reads CASSTYEEKLFF. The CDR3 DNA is TGTGCCAGCAGCACTTACGAGGAGAAACTGTTTTTT.

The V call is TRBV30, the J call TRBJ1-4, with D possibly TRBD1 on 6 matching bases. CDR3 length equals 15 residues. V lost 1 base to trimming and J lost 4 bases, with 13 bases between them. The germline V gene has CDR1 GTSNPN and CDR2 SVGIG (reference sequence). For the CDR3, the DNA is TGTGCCTGGAGTGAAGGACAGTGGGGTAATGAAAAACTGTTTTTT. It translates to CAWSEGQWGNEKLFF.

CDR3 region: CASSQQYSGRGDEQFF. The CDR3 DNA reads as TGTGCCAGCTCCCAGCAATATAGCGGGAGAGGTGATGAGCAGTTCTTC. The chain links TRBV18 to TRBJ2-1, with 9 bases that match TRBD2. This CDR3 is built from 16 residues. J lost 8 bases, V lost 6 bases, and 14 bases had no gene match. Germline CDR1 reads KGHSH; CDR2 reads LQKENI.